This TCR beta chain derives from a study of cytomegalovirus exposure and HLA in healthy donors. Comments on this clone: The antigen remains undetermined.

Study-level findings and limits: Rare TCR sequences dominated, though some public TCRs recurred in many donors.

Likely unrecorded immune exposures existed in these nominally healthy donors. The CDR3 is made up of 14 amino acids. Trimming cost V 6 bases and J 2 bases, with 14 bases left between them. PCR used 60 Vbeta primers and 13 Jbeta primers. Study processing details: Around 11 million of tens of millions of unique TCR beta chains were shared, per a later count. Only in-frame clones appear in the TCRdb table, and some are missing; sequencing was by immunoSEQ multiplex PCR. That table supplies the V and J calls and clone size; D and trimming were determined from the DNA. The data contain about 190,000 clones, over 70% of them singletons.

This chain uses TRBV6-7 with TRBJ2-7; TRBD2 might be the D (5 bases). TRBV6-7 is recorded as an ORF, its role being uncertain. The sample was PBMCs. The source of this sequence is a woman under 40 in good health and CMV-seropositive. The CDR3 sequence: CASSPLDSAYEQYF. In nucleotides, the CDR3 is TGTGCCAGCAGCCCGTTGGACTCAGCCTACGAGCAGTACTTC.